The T cell receptor (beta chain) under discussion was sequenced for a study of shared clonotypes between healthy human individuals. Germline CDR1 is ENHRY and CDR2 is SYGVKD. The V gene end was trimmed by 2 bases and the J gene end by 5 bases; junction bases not matched to a gene: 8. CDR3 length: 15 residues. Assay execution proceeded at the deep level. TCRdb's copy holds only in-frame clones and misses some; the assay was immunoSEQ multiplex PCR. Found here are a few hundred thousand clones, 70% to 80% of them singletons; the top ten hold 12%. The gene calls are TRBV10-3 and TRBJ1-2; 7 bases line up with TRBD1. Input material: PBMCs. The receptor was derived from a woman aged 40 to 55 in good health. Some clones in this sample may be carry-over from other donors' samples. The CDR3 is CAISEMSGGGYGYTF. In DNA form, the CDR3 reads TGTGCCATCAGTGAGATGTCAGGGGGTGGATATGGCTACACCTTC.